This T cell receptor (beta chain) was observed in a study of radiation and T cells in renal cell carcinoma. Study conclusions and caveats: Top tumor clonotypes rose in blood 2 weeks post-radiation, then contracted.

Profiled with immunoSEQ multiplex PCR; TCRdb holds only in-frame clones, not every one. The sample holds 130,000 to 150,000 clones, 70% to 90% seen once. Comments on this clone: Its antigen is undetermined.

The ends were cut back, 2 bases at V and 11 bases at J, with 18 bases in the middle. This CDR3 contains 15 residues. CDR1 and CDR2 (germline): MNHEY, SVGAGI. Noted time point: baseline pretreatment blood. Noted treatment: 15 Gy SBRT to primary tumor, nephrectomy 4 weeks later. The V and J genes are TRBV6-5 and TRBJ1-4; TRBD1 is a possible D gene (5 bases). The sequence came from a woman aged 50 to 65 with renal cell carcinoma. Sequencing was performed on blood, taken from a patient whose treatment included radiotherapy and nephrectomy. The DNA for the CDR3 is TGTGCCAGCAGTTACGAGGGCCAGGGTCAGAGGAAACTGTTTTTT. Protein sequence: CASSYEGQGQRKLFF.